The TCR beta chain under discussion was sequenced for a study of cytotoxic CD8 clonotypes in ibrutinib-treated CLL. Target depth was 1 in 200,000 to 1 in 1 million T cells, about 10x per clonotype. Clones were read by immunoSEQ multiplex PCR, and TCRdb kept only the in-frame ones, dropping some. The data hold fewer than 50,000 clones, with roughly three quarters observed a single time. The source of about 2 micrograms of genomic DNA for TCR beta libraries was cryopreserved PBMCs. The sample in question was PBMCs, obtained after 12 months of ibrutinib treatment. The clonotype was recovered from a human donor with chronic lymphocytic leukemia.

CDR3 nucleotide sequence: TGTGCCAGCAGTTTCGGCTCTGGAAACACCATATATTTT. Translated, it gives CASSFGSGNTIYF. The chain carries TRBV28 and TRBJ1-3; no reliable D call. The CDR3 totals 13 residues. Trimming pared 3 bases from V and 0 bases from J, leaving 3 bases between. Germline CDR1 and CDR2: MDHEN and SYDVKM. Full variable domain (outside the CDR3, taken from reference TRBV28 and TRBJ1-3): DVKVTQSSRYLVKRTGEKVFLECVQDMDHENMFWYRQDPGLGLRLIYFSYDVKMKEKGDIPEGYSVSREKKERFSLILESASTNQTSMYLCASSFGSGNTIYFGEGSWLTVV.